The 3 T cell receptor beta chains listed next were all sequenced from one sample in a study of identical twins. MiXCR, applied by TCRdb to the 5' RACE reads, yields one record per CDR3 protein. The table shows about 810,000 distinct CDR3 sequences, with 9% to 15% occurring only once. These data were also filed under a second study, of yellow fever vaccine responses in identical twins.

Specimen: PBMCs. These receptors came from a woman younger than 35 in good health.

This clonotype was detected many times. The V gene is TRBV5-6, the J gene TRBJ2-7, with TRBD1 matching 7 bases. Germline V gene sequence: CDR1 SGHDT, CDR2 YYEEEE. The trim removed 0 bases at V and 6 bases at J, leaving 0 bases unmatched. This CDR3 has 12 residues. In nucleotides, the CDR3 is TGTGCCAGCAGCTTGGCAGGGGGCGAGCAGTACGTC. It is translated as CASSLAGGEQYV.

This clonotype has only a few counts. This sequence joins TRBV3-1 and TRBJ2-1, with a tentative D call TRBD2 (6 bases). The CDR3 contains 15 residues. Trimming stripped 1 base from V and 10 bases from J, with 17 bases between. CDR1 LGHDT and CDR2 YNNKEL come from the germline V gene (reference sequence). The CDR3 reads CASSQGRAGRTEQFF. CDR3 in DNA: TGTGCCAGCAGCCAAGGTAGGGCGGGGCGCACGGAGCAGTTCTTC.

This clonotype was recorded at least ten times. This chain links TRBV10-3 with TRBJ2-5; TRBD2 might be the D (6 bases). Per the germline V gene, CDR1 is ENHRY and CDR2 is SYGVKD. The CDR3 contains 12 residues. Trimming took 8 bases from V and 2 from J, leaving 9 bases between them. CDR3: CAISLAQETQYF. In DNA form, the CDR3 reads TGTGCCATCTCACTAGCTCAAGAGACCCAGTACTTC.